The sequence of this T cell receptor (beta chain) was determined in a study of shared clonotypes between healthy human individuals. The germline V gene encodes CDR1 MNHNY and CDR2 SVGAGI (reference sequence). V was pared by 6 bases and J by 0 bases, with 6 bases of the junction left unmatched. There are 15 residues in the CDR3. PBMC DNA, left unsorted, was sequenced on ten immunoSEQ deep assay plates. The method was immunoSEQ multiplex PCR; TCRdb's version includes in-frame clones alone and lacks a portion of them. The sample has about 490,000 clones, almost 80% seen once; the top ten hold 12%. V is TRBV6-6 and J is TRBJ2-7; TRBD2 matches at 9 bases. The sequence was collected from a woman aged 40 to 50 in good health. Some clones in this sample may be carry-over from other donors' samples. Source material: PBMCs. CDR3 loop: CASRPGTSPSYEQYF. The CDR3 nucleotides read TGTGCCAGCAGACCCGGGACTAGCCCCTCCTACGAGCAGTACTTC.